Presented here are 2 T cell receptor beta chains from one specimen sequenced in a study of cytomegalovirus exposure and HLA in healthy donors. With 60 Vbeta and 13 Jbeta primers, the PCR was carried out. Sequenced by immunoSEQ multiplex PCR; TCRdb stores in-frame clones only, minus some. Of some 250,000 clones detected, around 81% appear once; the ten largest clones hold roughly 7.4%. Sequenced material: PBMCs. The receptors stem from a woman in her sixties or seventies in good health and CMV-seropositive.

This rearrangement joins TRBV6-5 to TRBJ2-5, with TRBD1 identical over 7 bases. The CDR3 consists of 15 residues. Germline values: CDR1 MNHEY, CDR2 SVGAGI. Losses at the gene ends were 6 bases for V and 5 bases for J; bases not matched to a gene: 12. CDR3 DNA: TGTGCCAGCAGGGACAGACAGGGAACCTCGGAGACCCAGTACTTC. It translates to CASRDRQGTSETQYF.

This chain uses TRBV7-8 with TRBJ2-2, with TRBD1 matching over 7 bases. The V gene's germline CDR1 is SGHVS and CDR2 FQNEAQ. This CDR3 contains 15 residues. V was pared by 2 bases and J by 1 base, with 1 base of the junction left unmatched. The CDR3 nucleotides read TGTGCCAGCAGCTTACGGACAGGGAACACCGGGGAGCTGTTTTTT. Amino acids: CASSLRTGNTGELFF.